This TCR beta chain was sequenced for a study of blood T cell repertoires in COVID-19. Original data processing: It was from reference gene primer amplification that nucleated cell counts were estimated. Here immunoSEQ multiplex PCR was the method, and the copy in TCRdb shows in-frame clones only, minus some. V and J calls and clone size are as listed in that table; D and trimming were resolved from the DNA. The sample records some 240,000 clones, around 83% being singletons. Germline V lookup: CDR1 SNHLY, CDR2 FYNNEI. The CDR3 length is 14 residues. V was pared by 8 bases and J by 5 bases, with 10 bases of the junction left unmatched.

The material sequenced was peripheral blood. The rearrangement links TRBV2 to TRBJ2-7, with 9 bases identical to TRBD1. The clonotype originates from a woman in her thirties or forties who had recovered from COVID-19. The CDR3 coding sequence is TGTGCCAGCGGGGGGACAGGGATATTAGACGAGCAGTACTTC. Its translation: CASGGTGILDEQYF.